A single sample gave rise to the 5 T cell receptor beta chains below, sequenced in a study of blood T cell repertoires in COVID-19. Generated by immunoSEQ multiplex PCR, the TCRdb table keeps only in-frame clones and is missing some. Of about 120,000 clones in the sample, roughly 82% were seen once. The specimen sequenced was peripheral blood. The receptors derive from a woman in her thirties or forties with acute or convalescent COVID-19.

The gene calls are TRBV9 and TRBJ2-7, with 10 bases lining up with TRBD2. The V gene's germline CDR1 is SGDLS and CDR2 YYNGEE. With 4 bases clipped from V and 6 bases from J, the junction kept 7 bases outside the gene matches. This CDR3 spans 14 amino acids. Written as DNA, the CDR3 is TGTGCCAGCAGCCCTACGGGACTAGCGAGCGAGCAGTACTTC. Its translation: CASSPTGLASEQYF.

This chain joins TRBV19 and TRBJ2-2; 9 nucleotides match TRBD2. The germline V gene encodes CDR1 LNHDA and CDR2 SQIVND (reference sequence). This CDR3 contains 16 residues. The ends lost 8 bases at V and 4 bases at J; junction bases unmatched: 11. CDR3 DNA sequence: TGTGCCAGTTCTACAATTGAGCGGGGGGCCACCGGGGAGCTGTTTTTT. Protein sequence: CASSTIERGATGELFF.

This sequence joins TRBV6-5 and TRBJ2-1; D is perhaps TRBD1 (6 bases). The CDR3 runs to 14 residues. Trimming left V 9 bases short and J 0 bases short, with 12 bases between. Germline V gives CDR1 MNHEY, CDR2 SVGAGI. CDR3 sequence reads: CASAYRDSYNEQFF. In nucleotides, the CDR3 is TGTGCCAGTGCGTACAGGGACTCCTACAATGAGCAGTTCTTC.

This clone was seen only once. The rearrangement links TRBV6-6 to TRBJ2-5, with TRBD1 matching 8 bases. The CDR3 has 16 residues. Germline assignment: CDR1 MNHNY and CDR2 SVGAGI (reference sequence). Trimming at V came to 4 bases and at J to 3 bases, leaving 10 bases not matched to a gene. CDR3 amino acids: CASSSLGGQGKETQYF. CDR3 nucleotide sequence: TGTGCCAGCAGTTCCCTGGGAGGACAGGGAAAAGAGACCCAGTACTTC.

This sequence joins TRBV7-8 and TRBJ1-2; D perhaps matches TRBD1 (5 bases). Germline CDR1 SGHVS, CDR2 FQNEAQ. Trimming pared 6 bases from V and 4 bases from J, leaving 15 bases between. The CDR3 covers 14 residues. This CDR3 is CASSLKDTFYGYTF. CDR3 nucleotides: TGTGCCAGCAGTCTAAAGGACACCTTCTATGGCTACACCTTC.